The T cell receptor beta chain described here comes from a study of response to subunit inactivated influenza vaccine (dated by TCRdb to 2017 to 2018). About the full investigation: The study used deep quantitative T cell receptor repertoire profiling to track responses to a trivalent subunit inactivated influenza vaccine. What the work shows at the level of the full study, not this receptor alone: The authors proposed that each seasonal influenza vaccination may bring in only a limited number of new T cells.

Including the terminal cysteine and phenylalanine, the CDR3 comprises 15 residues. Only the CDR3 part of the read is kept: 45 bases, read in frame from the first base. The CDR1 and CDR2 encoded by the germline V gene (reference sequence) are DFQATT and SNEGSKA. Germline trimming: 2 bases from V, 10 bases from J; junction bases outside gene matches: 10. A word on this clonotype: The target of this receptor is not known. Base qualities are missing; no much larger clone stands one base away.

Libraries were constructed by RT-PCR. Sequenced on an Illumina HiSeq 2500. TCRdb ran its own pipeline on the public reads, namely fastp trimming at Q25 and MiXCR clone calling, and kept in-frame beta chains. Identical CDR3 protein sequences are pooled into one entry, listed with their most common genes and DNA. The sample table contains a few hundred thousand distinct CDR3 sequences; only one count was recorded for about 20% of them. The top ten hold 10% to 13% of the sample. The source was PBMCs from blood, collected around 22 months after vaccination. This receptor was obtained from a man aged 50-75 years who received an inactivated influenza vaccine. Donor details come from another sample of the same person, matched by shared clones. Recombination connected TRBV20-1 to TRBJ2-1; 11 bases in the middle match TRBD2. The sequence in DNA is TGCAGTGCTAGAAGGGCTAGCGGGGGGTTAGAGGAGCAGTTCTTC. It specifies CSARRASGGLEEQFF.